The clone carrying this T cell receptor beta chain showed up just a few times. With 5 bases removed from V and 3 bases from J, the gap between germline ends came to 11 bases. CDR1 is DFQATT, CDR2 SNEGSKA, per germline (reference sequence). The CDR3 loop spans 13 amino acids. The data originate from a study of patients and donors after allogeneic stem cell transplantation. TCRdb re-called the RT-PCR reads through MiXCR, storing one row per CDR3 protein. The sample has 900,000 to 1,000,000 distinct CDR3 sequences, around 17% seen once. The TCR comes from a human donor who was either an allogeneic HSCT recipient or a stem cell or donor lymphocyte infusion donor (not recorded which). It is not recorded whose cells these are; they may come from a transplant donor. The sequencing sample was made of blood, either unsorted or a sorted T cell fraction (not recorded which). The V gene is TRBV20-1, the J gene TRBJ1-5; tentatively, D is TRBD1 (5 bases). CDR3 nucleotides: TGCAGTGCTCAGGGACTTATCAATCAGCCCCAGCATTTT. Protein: CSAQGLINQPQHF.